These 20 T cell receptor beta chains came from one sample sequenced in a study of regulatory T cells in long-lasting Graves disease. Arm-PCR with iRepertoire HTBI primers amplified the CDR3 regions for these TCR beta libraries. TCRdb fed the multiplex PCR reads into MiXCR, producing one record per CDR3 protein. The sample holds 420,000 or so distinct CDR3 sequences, roughly 17% seen once. Time point here: newly diagnosed GD, antithyroid drugs for less than 3 months. PBMCs were the source of the RNA used for TCR sequencing. The same data also went into a second study, on T cells in Graves' hyperthyroidism and ophthalmopathy.

Sequencing used peripheral blood mononuclear cells (PBMCs), obtained at new diagnosis, from a patient treated with antithyroid drugs. The receptors were gathered from a woman aged 18-29 years with Graves disease.

The chain has TRBV2 and TRBJ2-5, with 9 nucleotides matching TRBD1. This CDR3 spans 13 amino acids. The junction had 1 base not matched to a gene; V was cut back by 6 bases and J by 2 bases. Germline assignment: CDR1 SNHLY and CDR2 FYNNEI. The CDR3 DNA follows: TGTGCCAGCAGAGGGACAGGGCAAGAGACCCAGTACTTC. This encodes CASRGTGQETQYF.

This clonotype was detected many times. Its ends do not fully match the called genes, so a read error is possible. The chain has TRBV29-1 and TRBJ2-5, with 7 bases that match TRBD1. This CDR3 region has 12 residues. Germline V lookup: CDR1 SQVTM, CDR2 ANQGSEA. CDR3 sequence: CSIDRAVETQYF. CDR3 sequence (DNA): TGCAGCATTGACAGGGCAGTAGAGACCCAGTACTTC.

This clonotype has ten or more counts. This chain connects TRBV6-1 to TRBJ1-2; the D gene is possibly TRBD1 (5 bases). Per germline, CDR1 MNHNS and CDR2 SASEGT. Trimming shortened V by 4 bases and J by 2 bases, and 8 bases separated the two germline ends. The length of the CDR3 is 13 residues. CDR3 sequence: CASSVAGNYGYTF. CDR3 nucleotide sequence: TGTGCCAGCAGTGTGGCAGGGAACTATGGCTACACCTTC.

Points on this clonotype: The CDR3 ends on some other residue instead of the conserved phenylalanine or tryptophan, so this is likely a read error. The rearrangement joins TRBV12-3 or TRBV12-4 to TRBJ2-5; 8 bases are shared with TRBD2. The CDR3 is 13 residues long. The ends lost 6 bases at V and 5 bases at J; junction bases unmatched: 5. The CDR3 nucleotides read TGTGCCAGCAGCCCGGGACTAGGGGAGACCCAGTACTGC. It yields the protein CASSPGLGETQYC.

This clonotype was detected ten times or more. The chain is built from TRBV12-3 or TRBV12-4 and TRBJ1-5; D ambiguous. The CDR3 totals 15 residues. Trimming pared 6 bases from V and 5 bases from J, leaving 17 bases between. The CDR3 DNA reads TGTGCCAGCAGCGCCTCTGATAGCGGAGATCAGCCCCAGCATTTT. It yields the protein CASSASDSGDQPQHF.

The chain is built from TRBV19 and TRBJ1-2; D is ambiguous. CDR3 length: 15 residues. Germline CDR1 is LNHDA and CDR2 is SQIVND (reference sequence). The germline V and J ends were trimmed by 3 bases and 8 bases, with 19 bases remaining between them. CDR3 residues: CASSISGSRPIGYTF. CDR3 nucleotide sequence: TGTGCCAGTAGTATTTCCGGGAGTCGCCCGATCGGCTACACCTTC. Together with reference TRBV19 and TRBJ1-2, the CDR3 gives the full variable domain: DGGITQSPKYLFRKEGQNVTLSCEQNLNHDAMYWYRQDPGQGLRLIYYSQIVNDFQKGDIAEGYSVSREKKESFPLTVTSAQKNPTAFYLCASSISGSRPIGYTFGSGTRLTVV.

In this sample, this clonotype turned up many times. This rearrangement joins TRBV7-2 to TRBJ2-3; D ambiguous. The V gene lost 1 base and the J gene lost 0 bases, with 5 bases spanning the gap. CDR3 length: 14 residues. Germline V gives CDR1 SGHTA, CDR2 FQGNSA. CDR3 sequence (DNA): TGTGCCAGCAGCTTAGTTCGCAGCACAGATACGCAGTATTTT. This encodes CASSLVRSTDTQYF.

In this sample, this clonotype turned up a few times. The rearrangement links TRBV19 to TRBJ1-2; TRBD1 is a possible D gene (5 bases). Germline V gene sequence: CDR1 LNHDA, CDR2 SQIVND (reference sequence). Trimming left V 5 bases short and J 8 bases short, with 12 bases between. There are 12 residues in the CDR3. CDR3 nucleotide sequence: TGTGCCAGTAGTTTCCCGGGACCAGGCTACACCTTC. Translated: CASSFPGPGYTF.

This clonotype occurred a few times. This chain uses TRBV6-2 or TRBV6-3 with TRBJ2-7, with a possible D match to TRBD2 (7 bases). Trimming cost V 8 bases and J 7 bases, with 18 bases left between them. The CDR3 length is 13 residues. CDR1 and CDR2 (germline): MNHEY, SVGEGT. CDR3: CASCPGGGCEQYF. The CDR3 bases are TGTGCCAGCTGCCCGGGGGGCGGTTGTGAGCAGTACTTC.

This clonotype occurred many times. The V gene is TRBV29-1, the J gene TRBJ2-1; TRBD2 might be the D (7 bases). Germline V lookup: CDR1 SQVTM, CDR2 ANQGSEA. The CDR3 extends over 14 amino acids. Trimming removed 6 bases from V and 12 bases from J, with 24 bases in between. CDR3 sequence reads: CSVAASGGMGAQFF. The CDR3 DNA sequence: TGCAGCGTGGCGGCTAGCGGAGGCATGGGGGCGCAGTTCTTC.

The chain combines TRBV6-1 with TRBJ2-6; 7 bases align to TRBD1. Germline-derived CDR1 and CDR2 are MNHNS and SASEGT. This CDR3 has 15 residues. J was trimmed by 2 bases and V by 6 bases; bases with no gene match: 4. The chain's CDR3 is CASSNDRAGANVLTF. The CDR3 DNA sequence: TGTGCCAGCAGCAATGACAGGGCTGGGGCCAACGTCCTGACTTTC.

The rearrangement links TRBV30 to TRBJ2-1; TRBD2 is a possible D gene (5 bases). Trimming took 2 bases from V and 6 from J, leaving 20 bases between them. The CDR3 is 16 residues long. CDR1 is GTSNPN, CDR2 SVGIG, per germline (reference sequence). CDR3 protein: CAWSLGLEGRGNEQFF. The CDR3 nucleotides read TGTGCCTGGAGTCTTGGTCTAGAGGGTCGGGGCAATGAGCAGTTCTTC.

This clonotype was observed many times. The J gene is TRBJ1-3, the V gene TRBV7-8, with TRBD1 matching 9 bases. The CDR3 runs 14 residues. Trimming took 5 bases from V and 3 from J; bases not matched to a gene: 2. Germline loops: CDR1 SGHVS, CDR2 FQNEAQ. The CDR3 is CASSRTGVGNTIYF. CDR3 nucleotides: TGTGCCAGCAGCCGGACAGGGGTTGGAAACACCATATATTTT.

This clonotype was seen many times. The chain's CDR3 is CASTSGRAHTGELFF. The CDR3 DNA follows: TGTGCCAGCACCAGCGGGAGGGCCCACACCGGGGAGCTGTTTTTT. V is TRBV27 and J is TRBJ2-2; 10 positions match TRBD2. The germline CDR1 and CDR2 sequences are MNHEY and SMNVEV (reference sequence). This CDR3 region has 15 residues. V shed 7 bases and J 3 bases; nucleotides not matched to a gene: 5.

A word on this clonotype: A much larger clone lies one base from this, so it may be a read error. The chain combines TRBV11-2 with TRBJ1-1; no firm D call. Germline CDR1 reads SGHAT; CDR2 reads FQNNGV. Between the trimmed V and J ends, which lost 0 bases and 8 bases, there was a span of 10 bases. The CDR3 is 13 amino acids. This CDR3 reads CASSLEAGMEAFF. For the CDR3, the DNA is TGTGCCAGCAGCTTAGAGGCCGGGATGGAAGCTTTCTTT.

This clonotype was detected ten times or more. The chain joins TRBV29-1 to TRBJ2-5, with D possibly TRBD1 on 6 matching bases. Germline V lookup: CDR1 SQVTM, CDR2 ANQGSEA. V was trimmed by 4 bases and J by 3 bases, leaving 9 bases between them. The CDR3 extends over 12 amino acids. This chain's CDR3 is CSVAQGEETQYF. CDR3 nucleotides: TGCAGCGTTGCACAGGGCGAAGAGACCCAGTACTTC. Full variable domain (missing parts from reference TRBV29-1 and TRBJ2-5): SAVISQKPSRDICQRGTSLTIQCQVDSQVTMMFWYRQQPGQSLTLIATANQGSEATYESGFVIDKFPISRPNLTFSTLTVSNMSPEDSSIYLCSVAQGEETQYFGPGTRLLVL.

This clonotype occurred many times. This rearrangement joins TRBV2 to TRBJ1-5; D remains ambiguous. Germline V lookup: CDR1 SNHLY, CDR2 FYNNEI. V was trimmed by 11 bases and J by 6 bases, leaving 14 bases between them. The CDR3 has 12 residues. The CDR3 region is CASRGWVQPQHF. In nucleotides, the CDR3 is TGTGCCTCAAGAGGTTGGGTTCAGCCCCAGCATTTT. Full variable domain (missing parts from reference TRBV2 and TRBJ1-5): EPEVTQTPSHQVTQMGQEVILRCVPISNHLYFYWYRQILGQKVEFLVSFYNNEISEKSEIFDDQFSVERPDGSNFTLKIRSTKLEDSAMYFCASRGWVQPQHFGDGTRLSIL.

This clonotype was detected many times. The chain links TRBV6-2 or TRBV6-3 to TRBJ2-1; 13 nucleotides align to TRBD2. Per the germline V gene, CDR1 is MNHEY and CDR2 is SVGEGT. V trimming: 6 bases; J trimming: 2 bases; junction bases outside the gene matches: 10. The CDR3 totals 18 residues. CDR3 coding DNA: TGTGCCAGCAGCCAGAGCCTAGGACTAGCGGGGGCCTACAATGAGCAGTTCTTC. It is translated as CASSQSLGLAGAYNEQFF.

This clonotype appeared many times. J is TRBJ1-2 and V is TRBV28; possible D gene TRBD1, 6 bases. CDR1 is MDHEN, CDR2 SYDVKM, per germline. The CDR3 covers 14 residues. V gave up 5 bases and J gave up 5 bases, with 15 bases separating them. CDR3 in amino acids: CASSVTRQEYGYTF. The CDR3 nucleotides read TGTGCCAGCAGTGTCACCCGACAGGAGTATGGCTACACCTTC.

The rearrangement links TRBV28 to TRBJ1-2, with 7 bases that match TRBD1. In germline, CDR1 is MDHEN, CDR2 SYDVKM. The CDR3 length is 13 residues. J lost 2 bases, V lost 5 bases, and 2 bases had no gene match. The CDR3: CASSGQENYGYTF. Written as DNA, the CDR3 is TGTGCCAGCAGTGGACAGGAGAACTATGGCTACACCTTC.